One and the same sample provided the 25 T cell receptor beta chains below, sequenced in a study of T cells after posttransplantation cyclophosphamide. Clones were read by immunoSEQ multiplex PCR, and TCRdb kept only the in-frame ones, dropping some. The sample yields some 5,000 clones, without any singletons. Busulfan-fludarabine conditioning, marrow transplant, and cyclophosphamide on days +3 and +4 were administered. The sample was PBMCs, taken after allogeneic stem cell transplant with posttransplant cyclophosphamide. These receptor sequences come from a male patient aged 60 to 75 who received an allogeneic stem cell transplant from a related donor, was CMV-positive, and had no GVHD. Certain T cells may be donor cells from the graft.

The table lists this clone with many counts. The chain has TRBV5-4 and TRBJ2-2; 9 nucleotides line up with TRBD1. Per germline, CDR1 SGHNT and CDR2 YYREEE (reference sequence). The CDR3 loop spans 17 amino acids. Trimming cost V 6 bases and J 5 bases; bases outside gene matches: 14. The CDR3 spells CASTLITGTGWTGELFF. In DNA form, the CDR3 reads TGTGCCAGCACCCTCATTACCGGGACAGGGTGGACCGGGGAGCTGTTTTTT.

The table lists this clone with many counts. The rearrangement uses TRBV2 and TRBJ2-6; 7 bases match TRBD1. The trim removed 6 bases at V and 2 bases at J, leaving 7 bases unmatched. Germline V gene sequence: CDR1 SNHLY, CDR2 FYNNEI. This CDR3 spans 16 amino acids. Here the CDR3 DNA reads TGTGCCAGCAGCGTCCAGGGGGTAGCTGGGGCCAACGTCCTGACTTTC. It translates to CASSVQGVAGANVLTF.

Many counts were recorded for this clone. The chain carries TRBV9 and TRBJ2-7, with D possibly being TRBD2 (6 bases). This CDR3 region has 14 residues. The V end lost 4 bases, the J end lost 3 bases, and 14 bases lay between the germline ends. CDR1 SGDLS and CDR2 YYNGEE come from the germline V gene. The CDR3 DNA sequence: TGTGCCAGCAGCCCGCGGGACTTGAACTACGAGCAGTACTTC. It encodes CASSPRDLNYEQYF.

This clone appeared many times. The CDR3 sequence is CASSLRAVPGELFF. DNA for the CDR3: TGTGCCAGCAGTTTGAGAGCGGTCCCCGGGGAGCTGTTTTTT. The rearrangement links TRBV28 to TRBJ2-2; D may be TRBD2 (5 bases). The ends were cut back, 3 bases at V and 6 bases at J, with 11 bases in the middle. This CDR3 region has 14 residues. Germline CDR1 reads MDHEN; CDR2 reads SYDVKM.

In this sample, this clone turned up many times. This chain uses TRBV5-1 with TRBJ1-1, with D perhaps matching TRBD1 (6 bases). The V and J ends lost 0 bases and 6 bases respectively, with 12 bases between them. The CDR3 sequence is 14 residues long. CDR1 and CDR2 from the germline V gene are SGHRS and YFSETQ. CDR3 in DNA: TGCGCCAGCAGCTTGGGGACAGAGTGGGCTGAAGCTTTCTTT. It yields the protein CASSLGTEWAEAFF.

This clone was detected many times. The chain is built from TRBV7-2 and TRBJ1-5; D possibly corresponds to TRBD1 (5 bases). This CDR3 spans 14 amino acids. Trimming left V 2 bases short and J 5 bases short, with 10 bases between. Germline assignment: CDR1 SGHTA and CDR2 FQGNSA. Here the CDR3 reads CASSLNWGDQPQHF. The CDR3 DNA follows: TGTGCCAGCAGCTTAAATTGGGGCGATCAGCCCCAGCATTTT.

This clone was seen more than once but under ten times. The CDR3 sequence is CASSPKRGPGDEQFF. The CDR3 bases are TGTGCCAGTAGTCCGAAGCGGGGGCCGGGGGATGAGCAGTTCTTC. The chain couples TRBV19 to TRBJ2-1, with 8 bases that match TRBD2. V dropped 5 bases and J dropped 8; count of bases not matched to a gene: 11. Germline lookup yields CDR1 LNHDA and CDR2 SQIVND (reference sequence). CDR3 length: 15 residues. The full variable domain, in which reference TRBV19 and TRBJ2-1 provide the parts outside the CDR3, is DGGITQSPKYLFRKEGQNVTLSCEQNLNHDAMYWYRQDPGQGLRLIYYSQIVNDFQKGDIAEGYSVSREKKESFPLTVTSAQKNPTAFYLCASSPKRGPGDEQFFGPGTRLTVL.

This clone was observed a few times. The chain has TRBV27 and TRBJ1-2, with 8 nucleotides matching TRBD1. Germline CDR1 is MNHEY and CDR2 is SMNVEV (reference sequence). V was clipped by 3 bases and J by 2 bases; unmatched bases: 5. The CDR3 sequence is 15 residues long. This CDR3 is CASSFDRTGNYGYTF. In DNA form, the CDR3 reads TGTGCCAGCAGTTTCGACCGGACAGGGAACTATGGCTACACCTTC.

With regard to this clone: A far bigger clonotype differs at one base, so this is likely a read error. The J gene is TRBJ2-5, the V gene TRBV9; 8 bases agree with TRBD2. Looked up from germline, CDR1 is SGDLS and CDR2 is YYNGEE. The CDR3 loop spans 15 amino acids. CDR3 bases: TGTGCCAGCAGCGTACTCAGCGGGGGCCAAGAGACCCGGTACTTC. Protein product: CASSVLSGGQETRYF.

The V gene is TRBV11-1, the J gene TRBJ1-2; no definite D call. Trimming pared 5 bases from V and 6 bases from J, leaving 16 bases between. Germline CDR1 and CDR2: SGHAT and FQDESV (reference sequence). This CDR3 region has 14 residues. DNA for the CDR3: TGTGCCAGCAGCCCCATAGCGGGCGGCAATGGCTACACCTTC. It encodes CASSPIAGGNGYTF.

This clone appeared a few times. This chain connects TRBV2 to TRBJ2-3; TRBD2 matches 9 bases. Germline CDR1 reads SNHLY; CDR2 reads FYNNEI. Trimming removed 5 bases from V and 8 bases from J; junction bases left unmatched: 11. This CDR3 contains 15 residues. CDR3 coding DNA: TGTGCCAGCAGTACAAATAGCGGGGGCCGAGGTACGCAGTATTTT. As protein: CASSTNSGGRGTQYF. Filled out from reference TRBV2 and TRBJ2-3, the complete variable domain reads EPEVTQTPSHQVTQMGQEVILRCVPISNHLYFYWYRQILGQKVEFLVSFYNNEISEKSEIFDDQFSVERPDGSNFTLKIRSTKLEDSAMYFCASSTNSGGRGTQYFGPGTRLTVL.

Ten or more counts support this clone. The V gene is TRBV19, the J gene TRBJ1-5; TRBD1 aligns across 8 bases. The V gene's germline CDR1 is LNHDA and CDR2 SQIVND (reference sequence). J gave up 2 bases and V 4 bases, and 4 bases lay outside the gene matches. The CDR3 totals 15 residues. DNA of the CDR3: TGTGCCAGTAGTAACAGGGGGTTCGGCAATCAGCCCCAGCATTTT. Translation gives CASSNRGFGNQPQHF.

This clone occurred many times. This chain links TRBV27 with TRBJ2-4; TRBD1 might be the D (5 bases). The V gene lost 3 bases and the J gene lost 2 bases, with 8 bases spanning the gap. Germline loops: CDR1 MNHEY, CDR2 SMNVEV (reference sequence). This CDR3 spans 14 amino acids. CDR3 in amino acids: CASSFPGTKNIQYF. The CDR3 region has the DNA TGTGCCAGCAGTTTCCCAGGGACCAAAAACATTCAGTACTTC.

By share, this clone counts as medium-sized. The V call is TRBV6-5, the J call TRBJ1-1; TRBD1 might be the D (6 bases). The CDR3 loop spans 13 amino acids. V was clipped by 6 bases and J by 4 bases, with 12 bases between them. Per the germline V gene, CDR1 is MNHEY and CDR2 is SVGAGI. The CDR3 sequence is CASSKQGSTEAFF. In nucleotides, the CDR3 is TGTGCCAGCAGCAAACAGGGATCCACTGAAGCTTTCTTT.

This clone was observed many times. This chain uses TRBV11-2 with TRBJ2-1, with 9 bases matching TRBD1. CDR1 is SGHAT and CDR2 is FQNNGV in the germline V gene. The CDR3 runs 16 residues. The V gene end was trimmed by 1 base and the J gene end by 4 bases; junction bases not matched to a gene: 5. CDR3 nucleotide sequence: TGTGCCAGCAGCTTAGGGACAGGGGCCACTTACAATGAGCAGTTCTTC. Protein: CASSLGTGATYNEQFF.

The sample holds many counts of this clone. The rearrangement links TRBV7-2 to TRBJ2-2; a weak D match, TRBD2 (6 bases). The V gene's germline CDR1 is SGHTA and CDR2 FQGNSA. V gave up 7 bases and J gave up 1 base, with 10 bases separating them. The CDR3 contains 14 residues. This chain's CDR3 is CASTLSGNTGELFF. For the CDR3, the DNA is TGTGCCAGCACCCTTAGCGGGAACACCGGGGAGCTGTTTTTT.

The table lists this clone with many counts. The V call is TRBV10-3, the J call TRBJ1-2; 7 bases are shared with TRBD1. V lost 0 bases and J lost 4; bases outside the gene matches: 5. CDR3 length equals 15 residues. The germline V gene encodes CDR1 ENHRY and CDR2 SYGVKD. The DNA of the CDR3 is TGTGCCATCAGTGAGTCTGTGGGACAGCCCTATGGCTACACCTTC. This encodes CAISESVGQPYGYTF.

The rearrangement uses TRBV7-6 and TRBJ2-5, with 9 positions matching TRBD2. The germline CDR1 and CDR2 sequences are SGHVS and FNYEAQ. The CDR3 has 17 residues. With V trimmed by 5 bases and J by 5 bases, 15 bases remained unmatched. The CDR3 sequence is CASSPDILRGGRETQYF. The CDR3 DNA is TGTGCCAGCAGCCCCGATATCTTGCGGGGGGGCCGGGAGACCCAGTACTTC.

The sample holds many counts of this clone. The rearrangement joins TRBV6-6 to TRBJ2-5; 9 positions agree with TRBD2. Germline loops: CDR1 MNHNY, CDR2 SVGAGI (reference sequence). This CDR3 spans 16 amino acids. Trimming took 0 bases from V and 4 from J; bases not matched to a gene: 6. CDR3 residues: CASSYSLRGGGETQYF. DNA for the CDR3: TGTGCCAGCAGTTACTCGCTGCGGGGGGGAGGAGAGACCCAGTACTTC.

This clone was seen repeatedly, ten times or more. The chain has TRBV9 and TRBJ2-3; TRBD1 matches at 10 bases. Per the germline V gene, CDR1 is SGDLS and CDR2 is YYNGEE. This CDR3 contains 15 residues. Trimming cost V 1 base and J 4 bases; bases outside gene matches: 3. CDR3 in amino acids: CASSVYGTGADTQYF. The CDR3 DNA reads TGTGCCAGCAGCGTATATGGGACAGGGGCAGATACGCAGTATTTT.

This clone occurred many times. J is TRBJ1-2 and V is TRBV5-1; D not certain. Trimming took off 4 bases at V and 1 base at J, with 8 bases between the two ends. Germline CDR1 SGHRS, CDR2 YFSETQ. This CDR3 spans 13 amino acids. The CDR3 is CASSPDFNYGYTF. In DNA, the CDR3 is TGCGCCAGCAGCCCAGATTTTAACTATGGCTACACCTTC.

This clone was recorded many times. This rearrangement joins TRBV11-2 to TRBJ2-1, with D possibly matching TRBD1 (5 bases). Trimming left V 0 bases short and J 9 bases short, with 15 bases between. CDR3 size: 15 residues. Germline values: CDR1 SGHAT, CDR2 FQNNGV. CDR3 sequence: CASSLDTAGWSEQFF. CDR3 in DNA: TGTGCCAGCAGCTTAGATACAGCAGGGTGGAGTGAGCAGTTCTTC.

The chain uses TRBV25-1 and TRBJ2-5; D not certain. This CDR3 contains 14 residues. Germline V gene data show CDR1 as MGHDK and CDR2 as SYGVNS. V dropped 1 base and J dropped 2 bases, with 8 bases sitting between them. This CDR3 is CASSELVDQETQYF. The CDR3 bases are TGTGCCAGCAGTGAATTGGTAGATCAAGAGACCCAGTACTTC.

The chain is built from TRBV7-9 and TRBJ2-3, with D maybe TRBD2 (5 bases). V shed 4 bases and J shed 2 bases, with 13 bases lying between them. The CDR3 runs 15 residues. Germline CDR1 and CDR2: SEHNR and FQNEAQ (reference sequence). In nucleotides, the CDR3 is TGTGCCAGCAGCTCGCCGGGATCGGCCACAGATACGCAGTATTTT. Translating it yields CASSSPGSATDTQYF.

V and J are TRBV28 and TRBJ2-3; 9 positions match TRBD1. Trimming at V came to 6 bases and at J to 4 bases, leaving 11 bases not matched to a gene. Germline V gene sequence: CDR1 MDHEN, CDR2 SYDVKM. This CDR3 spans 16 amino acids. This chain's CDR3 is CASSHSGTGFSDTQYF. CDR3 coding DNA: TGTGCCAGCAGCCACTCCGGGACAGGGTTTTCAGATACGCAGTATTTT.